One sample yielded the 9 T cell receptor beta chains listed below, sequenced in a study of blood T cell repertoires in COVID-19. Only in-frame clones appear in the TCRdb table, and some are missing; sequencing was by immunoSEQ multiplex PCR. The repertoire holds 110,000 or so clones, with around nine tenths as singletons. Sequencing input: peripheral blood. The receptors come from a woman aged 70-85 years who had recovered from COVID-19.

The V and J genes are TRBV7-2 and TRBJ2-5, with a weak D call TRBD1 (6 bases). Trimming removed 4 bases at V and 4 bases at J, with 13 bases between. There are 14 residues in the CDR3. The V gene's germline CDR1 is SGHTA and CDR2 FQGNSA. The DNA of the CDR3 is TGTGCCAGCAGCTCGAAGGGGGTGGGAGAGACCCAGTACTTC. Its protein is CASSSKGVGETQYF.

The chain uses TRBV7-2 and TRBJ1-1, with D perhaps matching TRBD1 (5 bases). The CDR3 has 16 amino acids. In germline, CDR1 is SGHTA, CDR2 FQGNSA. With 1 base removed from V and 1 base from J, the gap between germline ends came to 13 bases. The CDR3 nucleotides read TGTGCCAGCAGCTTAGGGTCAGGGCTACCGAACACTGAAGCTTTCTTT. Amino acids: CASSLGSGLPNTEAFF.

CDR3 bases: TGTGCCAGCAGCCAAGTGGAGGGGCGGCCCCAGCATTTT. Residues: CASSQVEGRPQHF. The chain carries TRBV4-2 and TRBJ1-5; weak D call: TRBD1 (5 bases). CDR1 and CDR2 from the germline V gene are LGHNA and YNFKEQ. The ends were cut back, 1 base at V and 9 bases at J, with 10 bases in the middle. The length of the CDR3 is 13 residues.

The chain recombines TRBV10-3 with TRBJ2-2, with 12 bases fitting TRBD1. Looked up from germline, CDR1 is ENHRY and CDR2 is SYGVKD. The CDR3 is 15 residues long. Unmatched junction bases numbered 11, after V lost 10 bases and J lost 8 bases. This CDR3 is CASSTGTGGSGELFF. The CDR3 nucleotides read TGTGCCAGCTCGACCGGGACAGGGGGCTCAGGGGAGCTGTTTTTT.

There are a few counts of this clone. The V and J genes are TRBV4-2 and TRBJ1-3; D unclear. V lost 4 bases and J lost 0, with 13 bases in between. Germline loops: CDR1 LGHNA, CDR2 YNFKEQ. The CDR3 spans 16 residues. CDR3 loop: CASSPLRLNSGNTIYF. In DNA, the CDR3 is TGTGCCAGCAGCCCCCTGAGGCTGAACTCTGGAAACACCATATATTTT.

CDR3 loop: CASSLTSGGLTYEQYF. CDR3 sequence (DNA): TGTGCCAGCAGTTTAACTAGCGGGGGATTAACCTACGAGCAGTACTTC. This chain uses TRBV27 with TRBJ2-7, with 11 bases that match TRBD2. V gave up 2 bases and J gave up 2 bases; unmatched junction bases: 5. In germline, CDR1 is MNHEY, CDR2 SMNVEV (reference sequence). The CDR3 totals 16 residues.

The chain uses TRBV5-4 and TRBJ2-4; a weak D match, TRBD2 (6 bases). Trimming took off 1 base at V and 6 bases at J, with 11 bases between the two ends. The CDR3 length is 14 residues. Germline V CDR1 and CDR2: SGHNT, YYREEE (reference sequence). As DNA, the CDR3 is TGTGCCAGCAGCTTGCGGGGGAACTCAAACATTCAGTACTTC. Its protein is CASSLRGNSNIQYF.

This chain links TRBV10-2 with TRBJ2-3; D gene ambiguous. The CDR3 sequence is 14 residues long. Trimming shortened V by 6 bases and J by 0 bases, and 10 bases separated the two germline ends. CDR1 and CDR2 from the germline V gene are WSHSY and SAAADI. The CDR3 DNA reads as TGCGCCAGCAGCCAACGGTATAGCACAGATACGCAGTATTTT. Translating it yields CASSQRYSTDTQYF.

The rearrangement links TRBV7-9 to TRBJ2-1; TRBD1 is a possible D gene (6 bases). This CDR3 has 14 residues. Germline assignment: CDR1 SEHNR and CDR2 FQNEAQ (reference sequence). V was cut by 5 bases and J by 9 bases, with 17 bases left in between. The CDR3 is CASSLDGGRGEQFF. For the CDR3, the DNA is TGTGCCAGCAGCCTAGATGGGGGCCGCGGTGAGCAGTTCTTC.